Detailed here is one T cell receptor beta chain. These data belong to a study of PD-L1 blockade in urothelial cancer. V lost 6 bases to trimming and J lost 0 bases, with 13 bases between them. Germline-derived CDR1 and CDR2 are MNHNS and SASEGT. This CDR3 region has 15 residues. Some clones are missing from TCRdb's copy, which holds only in-frame ones; the method was immunoSEQ multiplex PCR. The sample lists 80,000 to 130,000 clones, approximately 91% occurring once. It was locally advanced or metastatic urothelial carcinoma that patients had. This clonotype was sampled from a woman older than 75 with urothelial cancer. The sequencing used PBMCs, collected around atezolizumab (anti-PD-L1) treatment. V and J are TRBV6-1 and TRBJ2-3; no definite D call. CDR3 residues: CASSQGGVSTDTQYF. The CDR3 DNA reads as TGTGCCAGCAGCCAAGGCGGAGTAAGCACAGATACGCAGTATTTT.